This T cell receptor (beta chain) is from a study of OX40 agonist ivuxolimab in advanced cancers. For the study at large: Ivuxolimab, which is an agonistic anti-OX40 (CD134) antibody, was administered to the patients.

About this clone: The antigen remains undetermined.

A history of autoimmune disease or systemic immunosuppression excluded patients. TCRdb's copy holds only in-frame clones and misses some; the assay was immunoSEQ multiplex PCR. There are 53,000 or so clones in the sample; 65% to 85% occur only once, and about 13% lies in the top ten. This CDR3 has 13 amino acids. Germline-derived CDR1 and CDR2 are KGHSH and LQKENI. V lost 6 bases, J lost 3 bases, and 11 bases lay in between. Study-wide findings and caveats: By week 6 at 0.1 to 3.0 mg/kg, blood CD4+ and CD8+ T cells had expanded clonally.

This material consisted of CD4+ or CD8+ T cells sorted from blood, taken in a trial of the OX40 agonist ivuxolimab. V usage is TRBV18 and J usage is TRBJ1-1; no firm D call. This clonotype originated in an adult with an advanced solid tumor such as melanoma, head and neck, liver or kidney cancer. The CDR3 DNA reads TGTGCCAGCTCGCCTGGCTTAGACACTGAAGCTTTCTTT. Its protein is CASSPGLDTEAFF.